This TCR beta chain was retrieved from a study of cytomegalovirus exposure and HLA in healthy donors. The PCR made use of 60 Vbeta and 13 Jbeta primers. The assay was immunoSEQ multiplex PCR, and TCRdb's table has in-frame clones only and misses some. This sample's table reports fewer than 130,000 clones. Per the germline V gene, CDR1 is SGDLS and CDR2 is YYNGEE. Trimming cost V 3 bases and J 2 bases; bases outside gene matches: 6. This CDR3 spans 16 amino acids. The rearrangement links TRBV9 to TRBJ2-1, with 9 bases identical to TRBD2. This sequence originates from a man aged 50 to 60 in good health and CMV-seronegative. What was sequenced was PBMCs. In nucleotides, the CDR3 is TGTGCCAGCAGCGCTTTTAGCGGGGGAGCCTACAATGAGCAGTTCTTC. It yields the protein CASSAFSGGAYNEQFF.